This TCR beta chain appears in the sequencing data of a study of blood T cell repertoires in COVID-19. The overall study: Some COVID-19 samples were acute and others convalescent; all came from the United States, Italy and Spain.

The CDR3 covers 16 residues. V lost 2 bases to trimming and J lost 1 base, with 14 bases between them. Germline lookup yields CDR1 MNHEY and CDR2 SVGEGT. In the source study's methods: Reference gene primer amplification in the assay estimated nucleated cell counts. TCRdb's copy holds only in-frame clones and misses some; the assay was immunoSEQ multiplex PCR. The D gene and trimming were derived from the DNA, and the V and J assignments and clone size from that table. The sample records over 10,000 clones, around nine tenths being singletons. The V and J genes are TRBV6-2 or TRBV6-3 and TRBJ1-1; no reliable D call. Source material: peripheral blood. The origin of this receptor is a man in his 70s with active COVID-19. The CDR3 DNA follows: TGTGCCAGCAGTTACATGGGTCGGAGTGCGAACACTGAAGCTTTCTTT. Translated: CASSYMGRSANTEAFF.